This T cell receptor beta chain was identified in a study of cytomegalovirus exposure and HLA in healthy donors. Whole-study findings and limits: In a later analysis, specific HLA alleles were associated with 15,000 to 20,000 TCR beta sequences at a 0.05 false discovery rate.

To note about this clone: Its antigen is currently unknown.

This PCR relied on a set of 60 Vbeta primers and 13 Jbeta primers. Libraries were prepared by immunoSEQ multiplex PCR; TCRdb keeps only in-frame clonotypes and omits some of them. The table has 80,000 to 95,000 clones, approximately 63% seen once. Deletions cut 3 bases from V and 6 bases from J, with 15 bases between. Germline values: CDR1 SGHNT, CDR2 YYREEE (reference sequence). The CDR3 runs to 14 residues. The chain links TRBV5-4 to TRBJ1-1, with a possible D match to TRBD1 (6 bases). The sequence was obtained from a woman aged 25-40 years in good health and CMV-seronegative. Sequences were obtained from PBMCs. CDR3 region: CASSSRGRGAEAFF. Written as DNA, the CDR3 is TGTGCCAGCAGCTCGAGGGGGAGGGGCGCTGAAGCTTTCTTT.